This passage covers 3 T cell receptor beta chains from one sample sequenced in a study of cytomegalovirus exposure and HLA in healthy donors (dated by TCRdb to 2016 to 2017). Library creation used the immunoSEQ multiplex PCR assay. The source is immuneACCESS, and TCRdb retained only in-frame sequences with V and J called. Part of the clones is not carried over; for the studies checked, unresolved V genes explain less than half of this, and the remainder is unexplained. This sample comprises 150,000 to 250,000 clones, 80% to 90% of them detected only once. The ten largest clones add up to roughly 13% of the sample. The sequencing input was PBMCs. The receptors come from a woman in her 30s in good health and CMV-seropositive.

This sequence joins TRBV7-8 and TRBJ1-1; 7 bases are shared with TRBD1. Germline CDR1 SGHVS, CDR2 FQNEAQ. Germline trimming cut 5 bases from V and 3 bases from J; bases unmatched to any gene: 6. This CDR3 region has 14 residues. CDR3 nucleotides: TGTGCCAGCAGCCTGGAGGGACAGCACACTGAAGCTTTCTTT. Residues: CASSLEGQHTEAFF.

The chain recombines TRBV5-6 with TRBJ1-1; D perhaps matches TRBD1 (5 bases). The CDR3 has 14 residues. V was clipped by 4 bases and J by 7 bases, with 17 bases between them. CDR1 and CDR2 from the germline V gene are SGHDT and YYEEEE. CDR3 in DNA: TGTGCCAGCAGCCGCAACCAACAGGCCATTGAAGCTTTCTTT. It encodes CASSRNQQAIEAFF. The full variable domain, in which reference TRBV5-6 and TRBJ1-1 provide the parts outside the CDR3, is DAGVTQSPTHLIKTRGQQVTLRCSPKSGHDTVSWYQQALGQGPQFIFQYYEEEERQRGNFPDRFSGHQFPNYSSELNVNALLLGDSALYLCASSRNQQAIEAFFGQGTRLTVV.

This clone was counted once. DNA of the CDR3: TGTGCCAGCAGCTCCAACCCAGGACAGGGGCTACGGGAGCAGTACTTC. Residues: CASSSNPGQGLREQYF. This chain joins TRBV7-6 and TRBJ2-7; 9 bases agree with TRBD1. The CDR3 length is 16 residues. Germline V lookup: CDR1 SGHVS, CDR2 FNYEAQ. J lost 7 bases, V lost 4 bases, and 14 bases had no gene match.